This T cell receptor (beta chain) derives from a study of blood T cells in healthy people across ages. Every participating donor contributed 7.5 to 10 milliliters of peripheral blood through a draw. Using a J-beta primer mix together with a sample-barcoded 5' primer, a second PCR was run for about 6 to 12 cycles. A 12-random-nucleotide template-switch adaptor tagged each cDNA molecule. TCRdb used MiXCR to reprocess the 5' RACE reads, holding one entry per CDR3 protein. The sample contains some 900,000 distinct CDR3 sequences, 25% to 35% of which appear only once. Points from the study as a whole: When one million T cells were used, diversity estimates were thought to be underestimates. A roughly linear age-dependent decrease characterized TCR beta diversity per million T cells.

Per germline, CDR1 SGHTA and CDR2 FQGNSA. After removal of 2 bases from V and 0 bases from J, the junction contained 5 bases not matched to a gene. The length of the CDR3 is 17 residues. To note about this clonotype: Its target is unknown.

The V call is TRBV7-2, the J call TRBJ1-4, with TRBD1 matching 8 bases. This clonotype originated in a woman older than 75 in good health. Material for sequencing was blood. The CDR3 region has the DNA TGTGCCAGCAGCTTAAGGGCAGGGGGCGCAACTAATGAAAAACTGTTTTTT. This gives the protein CASSLRAGGATNEKLFF.